A single sample gave rise to the 14 T cell receptor beta chains below, sequenced in a study of identical twins. In TCRdb, the 5' RACE reads were re-called with MiXCR into one record per CDR3 protein. This sample has 1.5 million to 2 million distinct CDR3 sequences, with 25% to 35% found just once. Sample: cord blood. All receptors derive from a newborn girl in good health.

This clonotype has more than one count but fewer than ten. V and J are TRBV4-2 and TRBJ2-1; 8 nucleotides line up with TRBD2. J was trimmed by 4 bases and V by 2 bases; bases with no gene match: 4. CDR3 length equals 15 residues. In germline, CDR1 is LGHNA, CDR2 YNFKEQ. CDR3: CASSQKIAGYNEQFF. For the CDR3, the DNA is TGTGCCAGCAGCCAAAAAATAGCGGGATACAATGAGCAGTTCTTC.

This clonotype was picked up a small number of times. V and J are TRBV6-1 and TRBJ1-1; 7 bases are a match to TRBD1. Per germline, CDR1 MNHNS and CDR2 SASEGT. The CDR3 sequence is 16 residues long. Trimming cost V 7 bases and J 5 bases; bases outside gene matches: 16. The CDR3 sequence: CASKPRDSRRSTEAFF. As DNA, the CDR3 is TGTGCCAGCAAGCCCCGGGACAGTCGAAGGAGTACTGAAGCTTTCTTT.

The chain combines TRBV20-1 with TRBJ2-7; D remains ambiguous. Germline CDR1 DFQATT, CDR2 SNEGSKA (reference sequence). This CDR3 has 15 amino acids. V lost 0 bases, J lost 0 bases, and 12 bases lay in between. CDR3 sequence reads: CSARDLGVGSYEQYF. The CDR3 region has the DNA TGCAGTGCTAGAGATCTAGGCGTAGGCTCCTACGAGCAGTACTTC.

CDR3 bases: TGCAGTGCCCCAAATCCGTACACAGATACGCAGTATTTT. Its translation: CSAPNPYTDTQYF. The V call is TRBV20-1, the J call TRBJ2-3, with D unresolved. Trimming removed 6 bases at V and 2 bases at J, with 12 bases between. The CDR3 length is 13 residues. Germline CDR1 DFQATT, CDR2 SNEGSKA (reference sequence).

This rearrangement joins TRBV20-1 to TRBJ2-3, with D perhaps TRBD1 or TRBD2 (6 bases each). Looked up from germline, CDR1 is DFQATT and CDR2 is SNEGSKA (reference sequence). CDR3 length: 14 amino acids. The CDR3 DNA reads as TGCAGGCCGAGGGGGACACTAGCCACAGATACGCAGTATTTT. It codes for CRPRGTLATDTQYF.

This clonotype turned up a few times. The chain joins TRBV20-1 to TRBJ2-5; 15 bases align to TRBD2. The CDR3 contains 15 residues. Germline CDR1 reads DFQATT; CDR2 reads SNEGSKA (reference sequence). Germline trimming cut 6 bases from V and 4 bases from J; bases unmatched to any gene: 6. CDR3 bases: TGCAGTGCAACAAAGGGACTAGCGGGAGGAGAGACCCAGTACTTC. Its translation is CSATKGLAGGETQYF.

There are a few counts of this clonotype. The rearrangement links TRBV4-1 to TRBJ1-5, with 7 nucleotides matching TRBD1. Germline CDR1 MGHRA, CDR2 YSYEKL. Trimming took 3 bases from V and 3 from J; bases not matched to a gene: 2. This CDR3 region has 14 residues. As DNA, the CDR3 is TGCGCCAGCAGCCAGACAGGGCACAATCAGCCCCAGCATTTT. Its protein is CASSQTGHNQPQHF.

The chain combines TRBV6-2 or TRBV6-3 with TRBJ1-1; no reliable D call. There are 16 residues in the CDR3. The germline gives CDR1 MNHEY, CDR2 SVGEGT. The V and J ends lost 5 bases and 1 base respectively, with 17 bases between them. The CDR3 bases are TGTGCCAGCAGTAAACATTGGGAGTTGGAGAACACTGAAGCTTTCTTT. Translation gives CASSKHWELENTEAFF.

This clonotype showed up just a few times. CDR3 in amino acids: CASSLGTSGGLSTDTQYF. The CDR3 region has the DNA TGTGCCAGCAGTTTGGGGACTAGCGGGGGGCTTAGCACAGATACGCAGTATTTT. This chain joins TRBV12-3 or TRBV12-4 and TRBJ2-3; 15 bases map to TRBD2. Trimming at V came to 3 bases and at J to 0 bases, leaving 4 bases not matched to a gene. The CDR3 has 18 residues.

Only a few counts were recorded for this clonotype. This chain joins TRBV7-6 and TRBJ2-1, with a possible D match to TRBD1 (6 bases). The germline V and J ends were trimmed by 5 bases and 5 bases, with 28 bases remaining between them. The CDR3 length is 19 residues. CDR1 is SGHVS, CDR2 FNYEAQ, per germline. Here the CDR3 DNA reads TGTGCCAGCAGCCCGAATTCGGGACAATATACCGTCGGGGACAATGAGCAGTTCTTC. Residues: CASSPNSGQYTVGDNEQFF.

This clonotype occurred many times. The chain carries TRBV7-2 and TRBJ2-4; D is perhaps TRBD2 (5 bases). Trimming pared 0 bases from V and 5 bases from J, leaving 5 bases between. This CDR3 has 13 amino acids. Germline V lookup: CDR1 SGHTA, CDR2 FQGNSA. This CDR3 reads CASSLARENIQYF. The CDR3 DNA reads as TGTGCCAGCAGCTTAGCGCGGGAAAACATTCAGTACTTC.

The genes are TRBV29-1 and TRBJ1-1; 10 bases line up with TRBD1. This CDR3 is 13 amino acids long. V gave up 5 bases and J gave up 4 bases; unmatched junction bases: 4. Per the germline V gene, CDR1 is SQVTM and CDR2 is ANQGSEA. Here the CDR3 DNA reads TGCAGCGTTCCAAGGACAGGGGGCACTGAAGCTTTCTTT. Translating it yields CSVPRTGGTEAFF.

The CDR3 loop reads CASSVGASGWSTDTQYF. DNA of the CDR3: TGTGCCAGCAGCGTAGGGGCTAGCGGGTGGAGCACAGATACGCAGTATTTT. This sequence joins TRBV9 and TRBJ2-3; 8 bases are a match to TRBD2. Trimming removed 0 bases from V and 0 bases from J; junction bases left unmatched: 6. The germline gives CDR1 SGDLS, CDR2 YYNGEE. The CDR3 is 17 residues long.

The chain recombines TRBV20-1 with TRBJ1-2; D remains unclear. Trimming shortened V by 5 bases and J by 8 bases, and 12 bases separated the two germline ends. The CDR3 runs 11 residues. Germline-derived CDR1 and CDR2 are DFQATT and SNEGSKA (reference sequence). This chain's CDR3 is CSARRAVGYTF. In nucleotides, the CDR3 is TGCAGTGCTCGAAGGGCAGTCGGCTACACCTTC.